A single sample gave rise to the 32 T cell receptor beta chains below, sequenced in a study of T-cell memory formation after mild COVID-19. From the 5' RACE reads, TCRdb called clonotypes with MiXCR, one entry per CDR3 protein. The table lists a few hundred thousand distinct CDR3 sequences, roughly 10% of them singletons. Sequences were obtained from PBMCs or a T cell subset sorted from them (not recorded which). The receptor set was obtained from a man aged 18 to 30 who had mild COVID-19 (a few samples of this study predate the infection). Cell type and time point are not known.

This clonotype was seen a handful of times. The rearrangement joins TRBV4-3 to TRBJ1-6, with D tentatively TRBD1 (5 bases). CDR3 length equals 16 residues. Trimming pared 0 bases from V and 7 bases from J, leaving 13 bases between. The V gene's germline CDR1 is LGHNA and CDR2 YSLEER. The CDR3 bases are TGCGCCAGCAGCCAAGAATCGGGGACGGTGAATTCACCCCTCCACTTT. Protein: CASSQESGTVNSPLHF.

This clonotype was observed at least ten times. This rearrangement joins TRBV4-3 to TRBJ2-3; D not resolved. Trimming pared 4 bases from V and 2 bases from J, leaving 13 bases between. The V gene's germline CDR1 is LGHNA and CDR2 YSLEER. The CDR3 has 15 residues. This CDR3 is CASSPSWGNTDTQYF. DNA for the CDR3: TGCGCCAGCAGCCCGTCTTGGGGAAACACAGATACGCAGTATTTT.

The gene calls are TRBV4-3 and TRBJ1-3; D not certain. This CDR3 has 17 amino acids. V shed 0 bases and J shed 0 bases, with 12 bases lying between them. Germline V gene data show CDR1 as LGHNA and CDR2 as YSLEER. The CDR3 DNA follows: TGCGCCAGCAGCCAAGAGGGATGGAGTACCTCTGGAAACACCATATATTTT. Protein: CASSQEGWSTSGNTIYF.

V gene TRBV5-1 combines with J gene TRBJ2-1; 12 positions agree with TRBD2. The CDR3 loop spans 16 amino acids. Germline trimming cut 4 bases from V and 8 bases from J; bases unmatched to any gene: 10. Germline CDR1 reads SGHRS; CDR2 reads YFSETQ. CDR3 sequence reads: CASSTLLLAGGDEQFF. CDR3 nucleotides: TGCGCCAGCAGCACTCTGTTACTAGCGGGGGGTGATGAGCAGTTCTTC.

This clonotype was counted a few times. The rearrangement uses TRBV5-1 and TRBJ1-1; 7 nucleotides match TRBD1. In germline, CDR1 is SGHRS, CDR2 YFSETQ. The J segment lost 0 bases and the V segment lost 2 bases, leaving 4 bases of the junction unmatched. The CDR3 has 15 residues. The CDR3 nucleotides are TGCGCCAGCAGCTTCGGGACAGCTATGAACACTGAAGCTTTCTTT. Encoded protein: CASSFGTAMNTEAFF.

This sequence joins TRBV7-2 and TRBJ1-2, with 10 bases that match TRBD1. The CDR3 is 14 residues long. V lost 4 bases to trimming and J lost 8 bases; unmatched junction nucleotides: 7. Germline CDR1 is SGHTA and CDR2 is FQGNSA. CDR3 protein: CASSSQTGGGGYTF. DNA of the CDR3: TGTGCCAGCAGCTCTCAGACAGGGGGCGGAGGCTACACCTTC.

The CDR3 DNA sequence: TGTGCCAGCAGTCCCCAGAGACACACTGAAGCTTTCTTT. Translating it yields CASSPQRHTEAFF. The chain recombines TRBV12-3 or TRBV12-4 with TRBJ1-1, with D hard to call. Trimming cost V 5 bases and J 3 bases, with 10 bases left between them. This CDR3 spans 13 amino acids.

Only a few counts were recorded for this clonotype. The V gene is TRBV20-1, the J gene TRBJ2-7, with D possibly being TRBD2 (6 bases). Trimming pared 0 bases from V and 2 bases from J, leaving 11 bases between. Germline CDR1 and CDR2: DFQATT and SNEGSKA (reference sequence). CDR3 length equals 14 residues. In DNA, the CDR3 is TGCAGTGCTAGAGACCGTGGCGGGGCCTACGAGCAGTACTTC. It specifies CSARDRGGAYEQYF.

This CDR3 is CASSFWGARPYEQYF. CDR3 coding DNA: TGTGCCAGCAGCTTTTGGGGGGCGCGTCCCTACGAGCAGTACTTC. The chain joins TRBV7-9 to TRBJ2-7; D tentatively reads TRBD1 or TRBD2 (6 bases each). The CDR3 has 15 amino acids. Germline values: CDR1 SEHNR, CDR2 FQNEAQ (reference sequence). Trimming stripped 3 bases from V and 2 bases from J, with 14 bases between. The variable domain in full, with the rest retrieved from reference TRBV7-9 and TRBJ2-7, is DTGVSQNPRHKITKRGQNVTFRCDPISEHNRLYWYRQTLGQGPEFLTYFQNEAQLEKSRLLSDRFSAERPKGSFSTLEIQRTEQGDSAMYLCASSFWGARPYEQYFGPGTRLTVT.

In this sample, this clonotype turned up a few times. CDR3 sequence reads: CASSPTTFTSTDTQYF. The CDR3 bases are TGTGCCAGCTCACCGACTACCTTTACTAGCACAGATACGCAGTATTTT. The V call is TRBV18, the J call TRBJ2-3, with D possibly matching TRBD2 (5 bases). Germline loops: CDR1 KGHSH, CDR2 LQKENI. The V end was cut by 3 bases, the J end by 0 bases, with 13 bases between. The CDR3 runs 16 residues.

This clonotype has just a few counts. The rearrangement uses TRBV7-2 and TRBJ2-1; 12 bases match TRBD2. CDR1 SGHTA and CDR2 FQGNSA come from the germline V gene. Unmatched junction bases numbered 5, after V lost 5 bases and J lost 0 bases. The CDR3 extends over 17 amino acids. The CDR3 region is CASSRRLAGVSYNEQFF. CDR3 bases: TGTGCCAGCAGCCGCCGACTAGCGGGGGTCTCCTACAATGAGCAGTTCTTC.

V usage is TRBV7-6 and J usage is TRBJ2-7; tentatively, D is TRBD2 (6 bases). V lost 5 bases, J lost 6 bases, and 20 bases lay in between. The length of the CDR3 is 15 residues. The germline CDR1 and CDR2 sequences are SGHVS and FNYEAQ. The CDR3, as DNA: TGTGCCAGCAGCCCGTATCTGGGACTGTCGGGCGAGCAGTACTTC. This codes for CASSPYLGLSGEQYF.

The chain carries TRBV2 and TRBJ1-1; TRBD1 aligns across 10 bases. Trimming at V came to 5 bases and at J to 4 bases, leaving 7 bases not matched to a gene. Germline V gene sequence: CDR1 SNHLY, CDR2 FYNNEI. This CDR3 is 15 amino acids long. This CDR3 is CASSSTGTGATEAFF. DNA for the CDR3: TGTGCCAGCAGTTCTACCGGGACAGGGGCCACTGAAGCTTTCTTT.

V gene TRBV11-1 combines with J gene TRBJ2-1; 10 bases agree with TRBD2. This CDR3 spans 18 amino acids. Per the germline V gene, CDR1 is SGHAT and CDR2 is FQDESV (reference sequence). Trimming cost V 7 bases and J 7 bases; bases outside gene matches: 19. The CDR3 region has the DNA TGTGCCAGCAACCCCGGCCAGCGGGGGGGCCATTTCCGAAATGAGCAGTTCTTC. Its translation: CASNPGQRGGHFRNEQFF.

This clonotype was seen ten or more times. V usage is TRBV6-2 or TRBV6-3 and J usage is TRBJ2-1; no firm D call. Per the germline V gene, CDR1 is MNHEY and CDR2 is SVGEGT. The V end lost 2 bases, the J end lost 1 base, and 12 bases lay between the germline ends. CDR3 length: 16 amino acids. CDR3 DNA sequence: TGTGCCAGCAGTTACCGGATGGATAAGTCCTACAATGAGCAGTTCTTC. Protein product: CASSYRMDKSYNEQFF.

This clonotype has only a few counts. The rearrangement uses TRBV20-1 and TRBJ2-5, with 7 nucleotides matching TRBD1. The CDR3 length is 14 residues. Germline V gives CDR1 DFQATT, CDR2 SNEGSKA (reference sequence). With 1 base clipped from V and 4 bases from J, the junction kept 6 bases outside the gene matches. The CDR3: CSARAAGGSETQYF. CDR3 in DNA: TGCAGTGCTAGAGCGGCAGGGGGTTCAGAGACCCAGTACTTC.

This clonotype was found a few times. The J gene is TRBJ2-1, the V gene TRBV12-3 or TRBV12-4; D is undetermined. Between the trimmed V and J ends, which lost 8 bases and 7 bases, there was a span of 12 bases. The CDR3 loop spans 12 amino acids. The CDR3 is CASLTVKNEQFF. DNA of the CDR3: TGTGCCAGCTTAACCGTTAAAAATGAGCAGTTCTTC.

Only one count was recorded for this clonotype. The chain employs TRBV18 and TRBJ2-3, with D perhaps matching TRBD2 (5 bases). Per germline, CDR1 KGHSH and CDR2 LQKENI. With 3 bases removed from V and 3 bases from J, the gap between germline ends came to 13 bases. CDR3 length: 15 residues. Here the CDR3 reads CASSPDYLLTDTQYF. In nucleotides, the CDR3 is TGTGCCAGCTCACCTGACTATCTCTTAACAGATACGCAGTATTTT. Using reference TRBV18 and TRBJ2-3 for the parts outside the CDR3, the full variable domain is NAGVMQNPRHLVRRRGQEARLRCSPMKGHSHVYWYRQLPEEGLKFMVYLQKENIIDESGMPKERFSAEFPKEGPSILRIQQVVRGDSAAYFCASSPDYLLTDTQYFGPGTRLTVL.

The sample holds a few counts of this clonotype. The chain uses TRBV7-6 and TRBJ1-5; D is ambiguous. Trimming pared 5 bases from V and 0 bases from J, leaving 11 bases between. Germline CDR1 and CDR2: SGHVS and FNYEAQ. The length of the CDR3 is 15 residues. CDR3 sequence reads: CASSPSSYSNQPQHF. Written as DNA, the CDR3 is TGTGCCAGCAGCCCCTCAAGTTATAGCAATCAGCCCCAGCATTTT. Full variable domain (remainder filled in from reference TRBV7-6 and TRBJ1-5): GAGVSQSPRYKVTKRGQDVALRCDPISGHVSLYWYRQALGQGPEFLTYFNYEAQQDKSGLPNDRFSAERPEGSISTLTIQRTEQRDSAMYRCASSPSSYSNQPQHFGDGTRLSIL.

The chain joins TRBV12-3 or TRBV12-4 to TRBJ2-3; tentatively, D is TRBD1 or TRBD2 (6 bases each). The germline V and J ends were trimmed by 6 bases and 2 bases, with 15 bases remaining between them. The CDR3 sequence is 15 residues long. CDR3 region: CASSGGGDNTDTQYF. For the CDR3, the DNA is TGTGCCAGCAGCGGCGGCGGGGACAACACAGATACGCAGTATTTT.

The genes are TRBV6-1 and TRBJ2-7; D may be TRBD1 (5 bases). CDR1 and CDR2 (germline): MNHNS, SASEGT. V was cut by 6 bases and J by 5 bases, with 11 bases left in between. CDR3 size: 12 residues. CDR3 amino acids: CASSANRNEQYF. CDR3 bases: TGTGCCAGCAGCGCCAACAGGAACGAGCAGTACTTC.

The chain combines TRBV7-2 with TRBJ2-2; tentative D call: TRBD1 (6 bases). Trimming removed 2 bases from V and 4 bases from J, with 11 bases in between. In germline, CDR1 is SGHTA, CDR2 FQGNSA. This CDR3 is 15 amino acids long. CDR3 nucleotide sequence: TGTGCCAGCAGCTTACCGACAGGAATCACCGGGGAGCTGTTTTTT. This codes for CASSLPTGITGELFF. Full variable domain (rest looked up from reference TRBV7-2 and TRBJ2-2): GAGVSQSPSNKVTEKGKDVELRCDPISGHTALYWYRQSLGQGLEFLIYFQGNSAPDKSGLPSDRFSAERTGGSVSTLTIQRTQQEDSAVYLCASSLPTGITGELFFGEGSRLTVL.

Only a few counts were recorded for this clonotype. The chain employs TRBV7-2 and TRBJ2-2; 8 positions agree with TRBD1. J was trimmed by 4 bases and V by 5 bases; bases with no gene match: 6. CDR3 length: 15 residues. CDR1 SGHTA and CDR2 FQGNSA come from the germline V gene. CDR3 nucleotide sequence: TGTGCCAGCAGCCAGACAGGGGCGGGCACCGGGGAGCTGTTTTTT. Protein sequence: CASSQTGAGTGELFF.

This clonotype was counted a few times. V usage is TRBV29-1 and J usage is TRBJ2-7, with 9 nucleotides matching TRBD1. Germline assignment: CDR1 SQVTM and CDR2 ANQGSEA. This CDR3 contains 13 residues. The V segment lost 7 bases and the J segment 2 bases; nucleotides outside the gene matches: 6. The CDR3 is CSARDRETYEQYF. Written as DNA, the CDR3 is TGCAGCGCCCGGGACAGGGAGACCTACGAGCAGTACTTC.

The table lists this clonotype with many counts. The CDR3 DNA is TGTGCCAGTCTAAACTTTGCAGGGTTGGGGAACACTGAAGCTTTCTTT. Its translation: CASLNFAGLGNTEAFF. The chain joins TRBV19 to TRBJ1-1; TRBD1 is a possible D gene (5 bases). The CDR3 totals 16 residues. V was clipped by 8 bases and J by 1 base, with 20 bases between them. The germline CDR1 and CDR2 sequences are LNHDA and SQIVND (reference sequence).

This clonotype came up a few times. The chain combines TRBV19 with TRBJ1-2, with 7 nucleotides matching TRBD1. Per germline, CDR1 LNHDA and CDR2 SQIVND (reference sequence). V shed 1 base, J shed 8 bases, and the junction held 10 bases outside the gene matches. There are 15 residues in the CDR3. The CDR3 DNA reads TGTGCCAGTAGTATAGCTTTGACAGGGAGGAACGGCTACACCTTC. Its translation: CASSIALTGRNGYTF.

This clonotype has ten or more counts. CDR3 loop: CATSRDMETQYF. DNA of the CDR3: TGTGCCACCAGCAGAGATATGGAGACCCAGTACTTC. The V gene is TRBV15, the J gene TRBJ2-5; D is unclear. CDR3 length: 12 amino acids. Germline CDR1 and CDR2: LNHNV and YYDKDF (reference sequence). Trimming pared 0 bases from V and 5 bases from J, leaving 4 bases between.

Many counts were recorded for this clonotype. This chain joins TRBV28 and TRBJ2-5; 11 nucleotides match TRBD2. The germline CDR1 and CDR2 sequences are MDHEN and SYDVKM. The CDR3 length is 16 residues. The trim removed 6 bases at V and 5 bases at J, leaving 11 bases unmatched. CDR3 bases: TGTGCCAGCAGAGATGGACTAGCGGGTATTAGGGAGACCCAGTACTTC. It yields the protein CASRDGLAGIRETQYF.

The chain couples TRBV4-2 to TRBJ2-3; a weak D match, TRBD2 (6 bases). V lost 4 bases to trimming and J lost 2 bases, with 13 bases between them. The CDR3 has 15 amino acids. Per germline, CDR1 LGHNA and CDR2 YNFKEQ. For the CDR3, the DNA is TGTGCCAGCAGCCTGCGGGACTCCCTCACAGATACGCAGTATTTT. Translation: CASSLRDSLTDTQYF.

The V and J genes are TRBV10-3 and TRBJ2-3; 7 bases align to TRBD2. The V gene end was trimmed by 2 bases and the J gene end by 4 bases; junction bases not matched to a gene: 15. The CDR3 consists of 18 residues. The germline CDR1 and CDR2 sequences are ENHRY and SYGVKD. The CDR3 region has the DNA TGTGCCATCAGTGAGAGCGGGGTCCCGTTTTCGGTCGCAGATACGCAGTATTTT. This encodes CAISESGVPFSVADTQYF.

This clonotype has just a few counts. V and J are TRBV5-1 and TRBJ2-1; no firm D call. The V end was cut by 4 bases, the J end by 0 bases, with 8 bases between. CDR3 length: 14 amino acids. Germline CDR1 is SGHRS and CDR2 is YFSETQ. The chain's CDR3 is CASSPHDSYNEQFF. The CDR3 DNA reads TGCGCCAGCAGCCCGCACGACTCCTACAATGAGCAGTTCTTC.

The chain joins TRBV10-1 to TRBJ2-7; D possibly corresponds to TRBD2 (6 bases). This CDR3 is 16 amino acids long. Trimming removed 2 bases at V and 1 base at J, with 15 bases between. Germline V CDR1 and CDR2: WNHNN, SYGVQD (reference sequence). CDR3 coding DNA: TGCGCCAGCAGTGAGATTCGGGGGTATTTGTCCTACGAGCAGTACTTC. Amino acids: CASSEIRGYLSYEQYF.